This T cell receptor beta chain was sequenced in a study of chronic HIV infection and antiretroviral therapy. This clonotype was seen only a few times. MiXCR, run by TCRdb on the 5' RACE reads, gives a single entry per CDR3 protein. The data show under 55,000 distinct CDR3 sequences, about a fifth seen once. The receptor was isolated from an adult who had HIV and had not received antiretroviral therapy, or was an uninfected healthy control (not recorded which). The sequenced sample consisted of peripheral blood.

For the CDR3, the DNA is TGTGCCAGCAGCTTAGCAGCGGTGGCAGGGAGAGGAAACACCATATATTTT. Translated, it gives CASSLAAVAGRGNTIYF. This chain links TRBV7-9 with TRBJ1-3, with TRBD1 as a possible D gene (5 bases). Germline values: CDR1 SEHNR, CDR2 FQNEAQ (reference sequence). Trimming pared 0 bases from V and 4 bases from J, leaving 16 bases between. The CDR3 loop spans 17 amino acids.